This T cell receptor beta chain appears in the sequencing data of a study of blood T cells in healthy people across ages (dated by TCRdb to about 2015). About the investigation overall: Template switching captured roughly one uniquely barcoded TCR beta cDNA molecule per two T cells in model experiments. The study analyzed two additional independent replicas of 1 million unique cDNA reads from the same blood draw for two donors, one aged 18 to 30 and one aged 80 or older. Four age groups were formed from the donors: young (average about 15 years), middle-aged (around 41), aged (about 62) and long-lived (82). Using deep sequencing normalized with unique cDNA molecular identifiers, the study measured how TCR beta repertoire diversity changes with age. The study at large found these results: A strong correlation was found between observed TCR beta diversity and the percentage of naive T cells measured by flow cytometry. Since profiling was done on bulk unsorted PBMCs, naive and antigen-experienced compartments could not be conclusively compared. Compared with the aged group, the long-lived group had more naive CD4+ T cells, fewer expanded clones and increased TCR diversity, suggesting age selection. Estimates of total diversity based on one million sequenced T cells were regarded as lower bounds and as underestimates. Donor CMV infection status was unknown, potentially confounding age-related changes in expanded clonotypes. As age increased, observed TCR beta diversity per million T cells dropped in a roughly linear way, and a significant reduction was already evident by age 40.

The donors were a few dozen Caucasian individuals from Russia, aged 6 to 90 years, who were systemically healthy. Each donor gave ten milliliters of peripheral blood, drawn into EDTA-treated Vacutainer tubes. PBMCs were isolated by Ficoll-Paque density-gradient centrifugation, with at least 6.5 million obtained per sample. Trizol reagent was used to extract total RNA from PBMCs, with at least 6 micrograms per sample. Naive CD45RAhigh/CD27high T cell percentages were measured by flow cytometry on a PBMC aliquot from every donor. CDR1 and CDR2 were assigned from the germline V gene as SGHVS and FQNEAQ. Measured from the cysteine to the phenylalanine, the CDR3 is 13 residues long. Left in the record is the CDR3 DNA by itself, 39 bases read in frame from the first base. The germline ends are 18 bases apart after V is trimmed by 5 bases and J by 14 bases. Receptor amplification or capture employed 5' RACE. Data came from an Illumina HiSeq 2500. A second PCR of about 7 to 12 cycles was run with a J-beta primer mix and a sample-barcoded 5' primer. A template-switch 5' adaptor carrying 12 random nucleotides introduced a unique molecular identifier onto each TCR beta cDNA molecule. Each sample yielded at least 2.5 million CDR3-containing paired-end reads. First-strand cDNA synthesis was performed from all RNA using the Mint cDNA synthesis kit, with priming by a TRBC-specific oligonucleotide. All cDNA was treated with uracil-DNA glycosylase and then went through a first 18-cycle PCR with the universal primers M1SS and BC2_uni_R. The study's own analysis went as follows. For normalization, 1 million high-quality reads, each with a distinct molecular identifier, were randomly selected from each sample. Instead of being binned into consensus sequences, reads with shared molecular identifiers were discarded. CDR3 identification, clonotype clustering and error correction used MiTCR with a Q25 quality threshold and the strictest error-elimination algorithm. A nonparametric unseen species model with Euler transformation was used to estimate a lower bound on total TCR beta diversity. TCRdb ran its own pipeline on the public reads, namely fastp trimming at Q25 and MiXCR clone calling, and kept in-frame beta chains. Rows matching on CDR3 protein sequence are summarized as one entry with the most common DNA and genes. TCRdb's processing, not the authors' own work, is the source of the V and J calls. This sample is represented by hundreds of thousands of distinct CDR3 sequences; around 24% of them were singletons. Together, the top ten hold approximately 10% of the sample.

This clonotype appeared many times. It lacks a known antigen. Qualities for individual bases were not recorded, and no much larger clone is one base off. Separately, the same data were catalogued under a study of T cells of mothers and their children. The second publication reports: Donors were nine systemically healthy Caucasian individuals: three mothers and their six children. cDNA synthesis used all of the extracted RNA, with around 1.5 ug of RNA in each 15 ul reaction. In the second PCR, the M1S primer introduced both the sample barcodes and 2-4 random nucleotides. Each mother yielded over 9 million TCR beta CDR3 reads and each child 2.5 million to 3 million reads. Thymic selection shapes the output of TCR recombination in a similar way in related and unrelated pairs, and inherited differences have a minor effect. Normalized repertoire overlap in related mother-child pairs was always slightly higher than in unrelated mother-child pairs, but the difference was never significant. Persistent microchimeric T cell clones were not detected, at a sensitivity of roughly 100 clones per million clonotypes. In the study, deep NGS was used to compare the TCR beta repertoires of mothers and children, and features distinguishing related mother-child pairs from unrelated individuals were sought. Mothers averaged about 40 +/- 4 years of age and children averaged roughly 10 +/- 4 years. Libraries were sequenced on Illumina HiSeq 2000 with 100+100 nt paired-end reads after adapter ligation with NEBNext reagents. To prevent cross-contamination, the mother and child libraries were prepared one month apart and sequenced in separate runs. Between about 500,000 and 2,100,000 distinct TCR beta clonotypes were identified per donor. Naive TCR beta clonotypes were estimated from low-frequency clonotypes matched to each donor's FACS-determined naive share, without sorting.

Rearrangement joined TRBV7-8 to TRBJ1-4, with the D gene not confidently named. The receptor comes from a boy younger than 18 in good health. The sequencing sample was made of blood. The DNA is TGTGCCAGCAGCACCGAGATGGCCCCCCCTCTGTTTTTT. This encodes CASSTEMAPPLFF. Reference TRBV7-8 and TRBJ1-4 proteins supply the regions before and after the CDR3; the full variable domain is: GAGVSQSPRYKVAKRGQDVALRCDPISGHVSLFWYQQALGQGPEFLTYFQNEAQLDKSGLPSDRFFAERPEGSVSTLKIQRTQQEDSAVYLCASSTEMAPPLFFGSGTQLSVL.